This is a list of T cell receptor beta chains from one sample in a study of T cell responses to AZD1222 COVID-19 vaccine. The assay was immunoSEQ multiplex PCR, and TCRdb's table has in-frame clones only and misses some. The sample records 100,000 to 150,000 clones, approximately 84% being singletons. Sequenced here: peripheral blood, sampled on day 0 of AZD1222 vaccination. These receptor sequences come from an adult in good health. Each CDR3 is given without its conserved first and last residue.

v_call cdr3_aa
TRBV5-4 ASSFYGPTNEKLF
TRBV7-2 ASIGGFIAF
TRBV7-3 ASSFKENTGELF
TRBV3-1/TRBV3-2 ASSQDHGESGNTIY
TRBV13 ASSSDRGLSPLH
TRBV5-8 ASTRGGIYTGELF
TRBV7-2 ASSLERSGTHEQY
TRBV19 ASSPDRGAREPQH
TRBV4-1 ASSLLLGISYEQY
TRBV28 ASSFNLAGGGNEQF
TRBV5-4 ASSLQGVYGYT
TRBV5-6 ASSFGTGGVNQPQH
TRBV6-5 ATAGPSGDTEAF
TRBV7-7 ASSLWLGLAEYGELF
TRBV6-5 ASIGQGEAF
TRBV5-5 ASSTAGGRNEQF
TRBV14 ASSQVVQGGEQY
TRBV10-1 ASSESGARKNTEAF
TRBV11-2 ASARGINTEAF
TRBV6-1 ASSRGSYGYT
TRBV30 AWSVRAGRNEKLF
TRBV5-4 ASSLALAATGELF
TRBV10-1 ASSGRTGRLNTNQPQH
TRBV5-1 ASSLGQGPDTQY
TRBV28 ASRWTGGRRNYGYT
TRBV28 ASSLGDRDNEQF
TRBV2 ASTLQVSEAF
TRBV14 ASSQEGQGWRGYT
TRBV30 AWRGRPYNEQF
TRBV21-1 ASSKAQKPIGGPQH
TRBV12-3/TRBV12-4 ASATYEQY
TRBV10-2 ASSEPQPTGTNYGYT
TRBV14 ASSQAAGLAGGHNEQF
TRBV2 ASRGQGRANTGELF
TRBV28 ASSLNQGGADTQY
TRBV12-3/TRBV12-4 ASRQRVGYT